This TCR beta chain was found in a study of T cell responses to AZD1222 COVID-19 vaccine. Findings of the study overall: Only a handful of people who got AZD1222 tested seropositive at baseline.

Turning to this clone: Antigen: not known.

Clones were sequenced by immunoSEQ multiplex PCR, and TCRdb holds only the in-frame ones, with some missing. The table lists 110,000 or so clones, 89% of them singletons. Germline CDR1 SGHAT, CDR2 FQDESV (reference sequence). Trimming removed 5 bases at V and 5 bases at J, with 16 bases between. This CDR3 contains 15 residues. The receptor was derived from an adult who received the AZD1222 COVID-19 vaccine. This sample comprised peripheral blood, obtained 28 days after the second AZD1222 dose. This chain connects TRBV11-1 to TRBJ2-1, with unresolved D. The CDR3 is CASSRWVGGDNEQFF. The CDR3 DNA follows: TGTGCCAGCAGCCGATGGGTTGGTGGTGACAATGAGCAGTTCTTC.